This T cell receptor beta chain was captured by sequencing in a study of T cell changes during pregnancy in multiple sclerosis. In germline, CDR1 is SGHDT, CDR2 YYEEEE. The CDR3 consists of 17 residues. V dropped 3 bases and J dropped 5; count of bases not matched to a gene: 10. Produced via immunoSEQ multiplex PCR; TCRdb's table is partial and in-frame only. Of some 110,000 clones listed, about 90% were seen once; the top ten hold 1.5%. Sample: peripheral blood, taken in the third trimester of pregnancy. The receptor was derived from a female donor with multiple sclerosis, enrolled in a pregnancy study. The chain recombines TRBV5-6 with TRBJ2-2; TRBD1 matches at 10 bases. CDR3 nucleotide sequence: TGTGCCAGCAGCTCCTATAGGACAGGGGGAAGGACCGGGGAGCTGTTTTTT. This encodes CASSSYRTGGRTGELFF.